These 19 T cell receptor beta chains share one sample of origin, sequenced in a study of blood T cell repertoires in COVID-19. The method was immunoSEQ multiplex PCR; TCRdb's version includes in-frame clones alone and lacks a portion of them. The repertoire holds 87,000 or so clones, with about 92% as singletons. Material: peripheral blood. All receptors come from a man aged 18-30 years with COVID-19, enrolled during active disease.

The J gene is TRBJ2-7, the V gene TRBV12-3 or TRBV12-4; no definite D call. The CDR3 contains 13 residues. Trimming took 3 bases from V and 3 from J, leaving 9 bases between them. The CDR3 DNA is TGTGCCAGCAGTTTGAGTCAGGTCTACGAGCAGTACTTC. This gives the protein CASSLSQVYEQYF.

This clone turned up a few times. The chain has TRBV30 and TRBJ1-1; no definite D call. The CDR3 loop spans 11 amino acids. CDR1 is GTSNPN, CDR2 SVGIG, per germline (reference sequence). V lost 4 bases to trimming and J lost 8 bases, with 11 bases between them. Here the CDR3 DNA reads TGTGCCTGGAATATGGCACCCGAAGCTTTCTTT. This sequence encodes CAWNMAPEAFF.

CDR3 residues: CAISESPTSGVAYEQYF. The CDR3 nucleotides are TGTGCCATCAGTGAGTCTCCGACTAGCGGGGTAGCCTACGAGCAGTACTTC. V is TRBV10-3 and J is TRBJ2-7; 11 bases agree with TRBD2. The J segment lost 2 bases and the V segment lost 0 bases, leaving 6 bases of the junction unmatched. The V gene's germline CDR1 is ENHRY and CDR2 SYGVKD. The CDR3 is 17 residues long.

CDR3 in DNA: TGCGCCAGCAGCCAAGATTACGGACAGGGCTACGAGCAGTACTTC. Translation: CASSQDYGQGYEQYF. The rearrangement links TRBV4-3 to TRBJ2-7; 8 positions match TRBD1. V shed 0 bases and J 3 bases; nucleotides not matched to a gene: 4. Per the germline V gene, CDR1 is LGHNA and CDR2 is YSLEER. CDR3 length: 15 amino acids.

The chain couples TRBV7-8 to TRBJ2-2; TRBD1 matches at 7 bases. The CDR3 totals 16 residues. Germline V gene sequence: CDR1 SGHVS, CDR2 FQNEAQ. Trimming took 3 bases from V and 0 from J; bases not matched to a gene: 4. The CDR3 sequence: CASSFDRVSNTGELFF. The CDR3, as DNA: TGTGCCAGCAGCTTCGACAGGGTATCGAACACCGGGGAGCTGTTTTTT.

The chain joins TRBV28 to TRBJ2-7; 7 bases are a match to TRBD1. The CDR3 covers 12 residues. J was trimmed by 6 bases and V by 8 bases; bases with no gene match: 7. Looked up from germline, CDR1 is MDHEN and CDR2 is SYDVKM. This chain's CDR3 is CASESTGREQYF. The CDR3 coding sequence is TGTGCCAGCGAATCGACAGGGCGCGAGCAGTACTTC.

The rearrangement uses TRBV6-5 and TRBJ1-3; D gene uncertain. CDR1 MNHEY and CDR2 SVGAGI come from the germline V gene. The V gene lost 2 bases and the J gene lost 4 bases, with 12 bases spanning the gap. This CDR3 is 15 amino acids long. The CDR3 DNA reads TGTGCCAGCAGTTACCGTGCGGGATCAGGAAACACCATATATTTT. Amino acid sequence: CASSYRAGSGNTIYF.

The chain has TRBV7-9 and TRBJ1-4; 8 nucleotides match TRBD1. Germline assignment: CDR1 SEHNR and CDR2 FQNEAQ (reference sequence). After removal of 5 bases from V and 0 bases from J, the junction contained 5 bases not matched to a gene. The length of the CDR3 is 16 residues. The CDR3 nucleotides are TGTGCCAGCAGCCTCCTACAGGGGGCAACTAATGAAAAACTGTTTTTT. The encoded protein is CASSLLQGATNEKLFF.

The chain joins TRBV4-1 to TRBJ1-2; TRBD1 agrees at 9 bases. Germline CDR1 is MGHRA and CDR2 is YSYEKL. This CDR3 contains 15 residues. J was trimmed by 8 bases and V by 6 bases; bases with no gene match: 13. As DNA, the CDR3 is TGCGCCAGCAGAGTGGGGCTGAGGACAGGGGCCGGCTACACCTTC. Its protein is CASRVGLRTGAGYTF.

The chain has TRBV28 and TRBJ1-1, with no clear D. The CDR3 totals 13 residues. In germline, CDR1 is MDHEN, CDR2 SYDVKM. V lost 4 bases and J 3 bases, leaving 9 bases between the germline ends. The CDR3 loop reads CASSSRGYTEAFF. The CDR3 region has the DNA TGTGCCAGCAGTTCTCGAGGTTACACTGAAGCTTTCTTT.

The V gene is TRBV6-4, the J gene TRBJ2-6; D is unclear. CDR3 size: 14 residues. The V end lost 8 bases, the J end lost 4 bases, and 12 bases lay between the germline ends. Germline CDR1 reads MRHNA; CDR2 reads SNTAGT. This CDR3 reads CASAPFRGANVLTF. The DNA for the CDR3 is TGTGCCAGCGCTCCGTTCCGGGGGGCCAACGTCCTGACTTTC.

The genes are TRBV19 and TRBJ2-1; no clear D. V lost 6 bases, J lost 5 bases, and 11 bases lay in between. The CDR3 spans 13 residues. CDR1 is LNHDA and CDR2 is SQIVND in the germline V gene (reference sequence). CDR3 DNA: TGTGCCAGTAGCGTAATGGCCAACAATGAGCAGTTCTTC. As protein: CASSVMANNEQFF.

This clone was counted a single time. This rearrangement joins TRBV12-3 or TRBV12-4 to TRBJ2-7; no definite D call. CDR3 length equals 12 residues. Trimming pared 4 bases from V and 3 bases from J, leaving 7 bases between. As DNA, the CDR3 is TGTGCCAGCAGTTACCAGGTCTACGAGCAGTACTTC. Protein product: CASSYQVYEQYF.

The chain couples TRBV9 to TRBJ2-1; TRBD2 agrees at 7 bases. Per germline, CDR1 SGDLS and CDR2 YYNGEE. The CDR3 runs to 15 residues. The V and J ends lost 6 bases and 7 bases, in that order; junction bases with no gene match: 13. CDR3 in DNA: TGTGCCAGCACCCTGGGAGGGAGGGCCGATAATGAGCAGTTCTTC. Its protein product is CASTLGGRADNEQFF.

The CDR3 loop reads CASSPGYRYYGYTF. The CDR3 DNA is TGTGCCAGCAGCCCAGGGTACCGATACTATGGCTACACCTTC. The chain links TRBV11-2 to TRBJ1-2; possible D gene TRBD1, 5 bases. V gave up 5 bases and J gave up 3 bases, with 13 bases separating them. The CDR3 covers 14 residues. Germline CDR1 and CDR2: SGHAT and FQNNGV.

This clone has just one count. The rearrangement links TRBV4-1 to TRBJ1-5, with 7 bases fitting TRBD1. V shed 2 bases, J shed 0 bases, and the junction held 13 bases outside the gene matches. In germline, CDR1 is MGHRA, CDR2 YSYEKL. The length of the CDR3 is 19 residues. The chain's CDR3 is CASSQPWTGKRYSNQPQHF. As DNA, the CDR3 is TGCGCCAGCAGCCAACCCTGGACAGGAAAGAGGTATAGCAATCAGCCCCAGCATTTT.

There are a few counts of this clone. Other DNA sequences from this sample encode an identical CDR3 as well. V is TRBV4-3 and J is TRBJ2-7, with 11 bases lining up with TRBD2. Germline V gene lookup returns CDR1 LGHNA and CDR2 YSLEER. This CDR3 spans 18 amino acids. V shed 1 base and J 0 bases; nucleotides not matched to a gene: 8. For the CDR3, the DNA is TGCGCCAGCAGCCAAGCCCTAGCGGGAGGCCTAAGCTCCTACGAGCAGTACTTC. Encoded protein: CASSQALAGGLSSYEQYF.

The chain combines TRBV4-3 with TRBJ2-7; 8 bases are a match to TRBD1. Per germline, CDR1 LGHNA and CDR2 YSLEER. V gave up 4 bases and J gave up 3 bases; unmatched junction bases: 8. CDR3 length equals 15 residues. This CDR3 reads CASSRDRDRRYEQYF. The CDR3 coding sequence is TGCGCCAGCAGCCGTGACCGGGACAGGCGCTACGAGCAGTACTTC.

This clone is a singleton in its sample. This chain links TRBV30 with TRBJ1-1, with 8 bases lining up with TRBD1. The length of the CDR3 is 13 residues. The V segment lost 7 bases and the J segment 1 base; nucleotides outside the gene matches: 5. Germline CDR1 is GTSNPN and CDR2 is SVGIG (reference sequence). CDR3 nucleotides: TGTGCCTCAGATGGGACAGGGAACACTGAAGCTTTCTTT. Translating it yields CASDGTGNTEAFF.